These 24 T cell receptor beta chains came from one sample sequenced in a study of blood T cell repertoires in COVID-19. The table came from immunoSEQ multiplex PCR; TCRdb's copy has only in-frame clones and leaves some out. The sample has about 92,000 clones; roughly 78% are singletons. The source material was peripheral blood. These TCRs come from a woman in her seventies with acute or convalescent COVID-19.

The DNA for the CDR3 is TGTGCCAGCAGCTTCCGGGGACAGAATAATTCACCCCTCCACTTT. Its protein is CASSFRGQNNSPLHF. The V call is TRBV28, the J call TRBJ1-6, with TRBD1 identical over 7 bases. The CDR3 totals 15 residues. With 6 bases clipped from V and 5 bases from J, the junction kept 7 bases outside the gene matches. Germline V gene data show CDR1 as MDHEN and CDR2 as SYDVKM.

The sample holds one count of this clone. The CDR3 DNA follows: TGTGCCAGCAGAGCCGGGACAAAGACTGGAAACACCATATATTTT. Residues: CASRAGTKTGNTIYF. The chain is built from TRBV2 and TRBJ1-3; the D gene is possibly TRBD1 (6 bases). Germline V gives CDR1 SNHLY, CDR2 FYNNEI. V shed 6 bases and J shed 2 bases, with 14 bases lying between them. The length of the CDR3 is 15 residues.

The chain uses TRBV5-1 and TRBJ2-1, with D uncertain. The CDR3 loop spans 16 amino acids. V lost 6 bases and J 7 bases, leaving 23 bases between the germline ends. CDR1 SGHRS and CDR2 YFSETQ come from the germline V gene. The CDR3 region has the DNA TGCGCCAGCACCCATGGTTTGAGAAGAGACACGAATGAGCAGTTCTTC. Translation: CASTHGLRRDTNEQFF.

V and J are TRBV7-2 and TRBJ2-6; D might be TRBD1 (5 bases). The CDR3 length is 16 residues. Germline V gene lookup returns CDR1 SGHTA and CDR2 FQGNSA. With 3 bases removed from V and 0 bases from J, the gap between germline ends came to 9 bases. CDR3 coding DNA: TGTGCCAGCAGCTTGGGGCAGAGCTCTGGGGCCAACGTCCTGACTTTC. It is translated as CASSLGQSSGANVLTF.

This chain uses TRBV14 with TRBJ2-5; 9 nucleotides align to TRBD2. J was trimmed by 5 bases and V by 4 bases; bases with no gene match: 8. The germline gives CDR1 SGHDN, CDR2 FVKESK. The CDR3 has 15 amino acids. The CDR3 region has the DNA TGTGCCAGCAGCCGCCTTAGCGGGAGTGAGGAGACCCAGTACTTC. This sequence encodes CASSRLSGSEETQYF. The full variable domain, with the rest looked up from reference TRBV14 and TRBJ2-5, is EAGVTQFPSHSVIEKGQTVTLRCDPISGHDNLYWYRRVMGKEIKFLLHFVKESKQDESGMPNNRFLAERTGGTYSTLKVQPAELEDSGVYFCASSRLSGSEETQYFGPGTRLLVL.

The chain links TRBV7-9 to TRBJ1-1; 8 bases align to TRBD1. Germline CDR1 and CDR2: SEHNR and FQNEAQ (reference sequence). There are 14 residues in the CDR3. V trimming: 2 bases; J trimming: 5 bases; junction bases outside the gene matches: 4. The CDR3 here is CASSLRTGFTEAFF. Here the CDR3 DNA reads TGTGCCAGCAGCTTACGGACAGGGTTTACTGAAGCTTTCTTT.

This clone has a handful of counts. This chain links TRBV6-2 or TRBV6-3 with TRBJ2-7; 7 nucleotides line up with TRBD2. CDR1 and CDR2 from the germline V gene are MNHEY and SVGEGT. Trimming removed 0 bases from V and 5 bases from J; junction bases left unmatched: 16. This CDR3 contains 18 residues. CDR3 bases: TGTGCCAGCAGTTACTCGGCCACTAGCGTCGTAGGGTTCGACGAGCAGTACTTC. Residues: CASSYSATSVVGFDEQYF.

This chain uses TRBV5-5 with TRBJ2-3, with 7 bases that match TRBD2. The CDR3 length is 14 residues. The V gene's germline CDR1 is SGHKS and CDR2 YYEKEE (reference sequence). V dropped 0 bases and J dropped 7; count of bases not matched to a gene: 5. The CDR3 loop reads CASSLGEGSNTQYF. The CDR3 DNA is TGTGCCAGCAGCTTGGGGGAGGGGTCAAATACGCAGTATTTT.

V and J are TRBV6-4 and TRBJ1-5, with D possibly matching TRBD1 (6 bases). The CDR3 extends over 15 amino acids. Trimming left V 5 bases short and J 3 bases short, with 14 bases between. The germline CDR1 and CDR2 sequences are MRHNA and SNTAGT. This chain's CDR3 is CASSNRQAINQPQHF. The CDR3 nucleotides are TGTGCCAGCAGTAATCGACAGGCGATCAATCAGCCCCAGCATTTT.

The chain carries TRBV27 and TRBJ1-2; D might be TRBD1 (6 bases). V lost 4 bases and J 4 bases, leaving 10 bases between the germline ends. From germline, CDR1 is MNHEY and CDR2 SMNVEV (reference sequence). This CDR3 spans 13 amino acids. The CDR3 nucleotides are TGTGCCAGCAGTTACAGGGTTGGCTATGGCTACACCTTC. Translated, it gives CASSYRVGYGYTF.

The CDR3 loop reads CASSERGRRGANVLTF. CDR3 coding DNA: TGTGCCAGCAGTGAAAGGGGGCGAAGGGGGGCCAACGTCCTGACTTTC. The gene calls are TRBV6-1 and TRBJ2-6; the match to TRBD1 covers 7 bases. J was trimmed by 4 bases and V by 2 bases; bases with no gene match: 5. The CDR3 spans 16 residues. Per germline, CDR1 MNHNS and CDR2 SASEGT.

The sample holds a few counts of this clone. The J gene is TRBJ2-3, the V gene TRBV4-3, with 9 bases that match TRBD2. J was trimmed by 1 base and V by 0 bases; bases with no gene match: 5. The V gene's germline CDR1 is LGHNA and CDR2 YSLEER. The CDR3 has 17 residues. In nucleotides, the CDR3 is TGCGCCAGCAGCCAAGAGCGGGGGGGCCTAGGCACAGATACGCAGTATTTT. Its protein product is CASSQERGGLGTDTQYF.

The chain carries TRBV11-2 and TRBJ2-7; tentatively, D is TRBD1 (6 bases). Per germline, CDR1 SGHAT and CDR2 FQNNGV. The CDR3 is 15 amino acids. Trimming took 2 bases from V and 0 from J, leaving 11 bases between them. The CDR3, as DNA: TGTGCCAGCAGCTTACAGGGGTTGGGCTCCTACGAGCAGTACTTC. Translation gives CASSLQGLGSYEQYF.

This clone showed up just a few times. The rearrangement joins TRBV3-1 (or the pseudogene TRBV3-2) to TRBJ2-1, with 15 positions matching TRBD2. Per the germline V gene, CDR1 is LGHDT and CDR2 is YNNKEL (reference sequence). V was pared by 1 base and J by 4 bases, with 8 bases of the junction left unmatched. CDR3 length equals 19 residues. For the CDR3, the DNA is TGTGCCAGCAGCCAAGCCACCCAGGGACTAGCGGGAGGATACAATGAGCAGTTCTTC. This codes for CASSQATQGLAGGYNEQFF.

This clone was counted once. V usage is TRBV28 and J usage is TRBJ1-5, with D maybe TRBD1 (6 bases). CDR1 and CDR2 (germline): MDHEN, SYDVKM. The germline V and J ends were trimmed by 8 bases and 4 bases, with 18 bases remaining between them. This CDR3 region has 15 residues. The CDR3 loop is CASSRRTGLNQPQHF. The CDR3 DNA follows: TGTGCCAGCTCGCGCCGAACAGGGTTGAATCAGCCCCAGCATTTT.

The rearrangement joins TRBV7-6 to TRBJ1-4; a weak D match, TRBD1 (5 bases). The CDR3 is made up of 14 amino acids. V dropped 0 bases and J dropped 7 bases, with 9 bases sitting between them. Germline lookup yields CDR1 SGHVS and CDR2 FNYEAQ. CDR3 nucleotides: TGTGCCAGCAGCTTAGCAGGGGTGGGTGAAAAACTGTTTTTT. As protein: CASSLAGVGEKLFF.

The rearrangement joins TRBV5-8 to TRBJ2-7; 8 bases are a match to TRBD1. Losses at the gene ends were 5 bases for V and 7 bases for J; bases not matched to a gene: 14. Germline V CDR1 and CDR2: SGHTS, YDEGEE. This CDR3 is built from 15 residues. CDR3 protein: CASRAETGAFGEQYF. Here the CDR3 DNA reads TGTGCCAGCAGGGCGGAGACAGGGGCTTTCGGGGAGCAGTACTTC. The variable domain in full, with the rest retrieved from reference TRBV5-8 and TRBJ2-7, is EAGVTQSPTHLIKTRGQQATLRCSPISGHTSVYWYQQALGLGLQFLLWYDEGEERNRGNFPPRFSGRQFPNYSSELNVNALELEDSALYLCASRAETGAFGEQYFGPGTRLTVT.

The chain couples TRBV7-9 to TRBJ2-2, with 8 nucleotides matching TRBD2. V lost 6 bases, J lost 0 bases, and 3 bases stayed unmatched. The germline V gene encodes CDR1 SEHNR and CDR2 FQNEAQ (reference sequence). The CDR3 sequence is 15 residues long. The CDR3 nucleotides read TGTGCCAGCAGGTCGGGACTAGCGAACACCGGGGAGCTGTTTTTT. The encoded protein is CASRSGLANTGELFF.

This chain uses TRBV19 with TRBJ1-3; no reliable D call. The CDR3 extends over 13 amino acids. Germline V lookup: CDR1 LNHDA, CDR2 SQIVND (reference sequence). Between the trimmed V and J ends, which lost 5 bases and 8 bases, there was a span of 13 bases. The CDR3 region is CASSPGVVDTIYF. As DNA, the CDR3 is TGTGCCAGTAGTCCGGGAGTCGTGGACACCATATATTTT.

This chain joins TRBV7-9 and TRBJ2-1; 7 bases map to TRBD1. CDR1 and CDR2 (germline): SEHNR, FQNEAQ (reference sequence). This CDR3 is built from 16 residues. The trim removed 5 bases at V and 4 bases at J, leaving 11 bases unmatched. Written as DNA, the CDR3 is TGTGCCAGCAGCACTTCTTTAGGGGGCCCTTACAATGAGCAGTTCTTC. Protein sequence: CASSTSLGGPYNEQFF.

V gene TRBV6-6 combines with J gene TRBJ2-7; D may be TRBD1 (5 bases). V shed 8 bases and J shed 6 bases, with 14 bases lying between them. The germline CDR1 and CDR2 sequences are MNHNY and SVGAGI (reference sequence). The CDR3 runs 12 residues. DNA for the CDR3: TGTGCCAGCGGGTCCCAGGGCGGCGAGCAGTACTTC. It specifies CASGSQGGEQYF.

This rearrangement joins TRBV6-5 to TRBJ1-1; TRBD1 matches 7 bases. The CDR3 loop spans 15 amino acids. Germline trimming cut 0 bases from V and 4 bases from J; bases unmatched to any gene: 5. Germline CDR1 is MNHEY and CDR2 is SVGAGI. In DNA, the CDR3 is TGTGCCAGCAGTTACTCGACAGGGACCCTCACTGAAGCTTTCTTT. Protein: CASSYSTGTLTEAFF.

This clone is a singleton in its sample. V gene TRBV6-5 combines with J gene TRBJ2-1; a weak D match, TRBD1 (6 bases). Germline CDR1 MNHEY, CDR2 SVGAGI. This CDR3 comprises 12 residues. V lost 8 bases and J lost 10, with 15 bases in between. This chain's CDR3 is CASGPLQGEQFF. Here the CDR3 DNA reads TGTGCCAGCGGCCCCCTACAGGGAGAGCAGTTCTTC.

The chain joins TRBV30 to TRBJ1-4; TRBD1 matches at 9 bases. J gave up 6 bases and V 2 bases, and 4 bases lay outside the gene matches. The CDR3 has 14 residues. CDR1 is GTSNPN, CDR2 SVGIG, per germline (reference sequence). The CDR3 is CAWSQTGGHEKLFF. CDR3 DNA sequence: TGTGCCTGGAGTCAGACAGGGGGACATGAAAAACTGTTTTTT.